A selection of T cell receptor beta chains follows, all from one sample in a study of T cell changes during pregnancy in multiple sclerosis. Only in-frame clones appear in the TCRdb table, and some are missing; sequencing was by immunoSEQ multiplex PCR. The sample comprises some 70,000 clones, 90% to 95% of which are singletons, and 5.3% rests with the top ten. The sequencing here drew on CD8+ T cells from peripheral blood mononuclear cells, taken before pregnancy. These receptors originate from a female donor with multiple sclerosis, enrolled in a pregnancy study. CDR3s include the opening cysteine and the closing phenylalanine or tryptophan. D genes are given only for firm matches. The listing skips clone size in some rows; elsewhere it reads once, few, many or a size class.

TRBD1	TRBJ1-2	NA	TRBV13	TGTGCCAGCAGCCCCCAAGGACAGGGGACTACTAACTATGGCTACACCTTC	CASSPQGQGTTNYGYTF
TRBD1	TRBJ1-2	NA	TRBV11-2	TGTGCCAGCAGCCGCGAAGAGACAGGGAACTTCTATGGCTACACCTTC	CASSREETGNFYGYTF
NA	TRBJ2-1	NA	TRBV7-9	TGTGCCAGCAGCCCTACAGGGCACTCCTACAATGAGCAGTTCTTC	CASSPTGHSYNEQFF
TRBD1	TRBJ1-2	NA	TRBV13	TGTGCCAGCAGCGCCGGGACAGGTCTTGGTGGCTACACCTTC	CASSAGTGLGGYTF
NA	TRBJ1-5	NA	TRBV6-5	TGTGCCAGCAGTTTCCGGGACAATCAGCCCCAGCATTTT	CASSFRDNQPQHF
NA	TRBJ1-6	few	TRBV5-6	TGTGCCAGCAGCTTGTGGTCGGGTAGCTCCTATAATTCACCCCTCCACTTT	CASSLWSGSSYNSPLHF
TRBD1	TRBJ2-7	NA	TRBV11-2	TGTGCCAGCAGCTTCCCGGGACAGGGGCAATACGAGCAGTACTTC	CASSFPGQGQYEQYF
NA	TRBJ1-2	NA	TRBV4-1	TGCGCCAGCAGCCAAGGTTCAGGGAATCTCGATTGCACCTTC	CASSQGSGNLDCTF
NA	TRBJ2-1	NA	TRBV7-9	TGTGCCAGCAGCTTAGCGCGTTTGTTCTCCTACAATGAGCAGTTCTTC	CASSLARLFSYNEQFF
TRBD1	TRBJ1-1	NA	TRBV19	TGTGCCAGTAGTCCGTCCCGGGACAGGGGTGTTGAAGCTTTCTTT	CASSPSRDRGVEAFF
NA	TRBJ2-1	NA	TRBV13	TGTGCCAGCAGATGGGGAGGGGGCAATGAGCAGTTCTTC	CASRWGGGNEQFF
NA	TRBJ1-6	once	TRBV2	TGTGCCAGCAGTGTCAGTCCCCCCGGCGGTTCACCCCTCCACTTT	CASSVSPPGGSPLHF
TRBD1	TRBJ2-7	NA	TRBV19	TGTGCCAGTAGTATAAAAGGACAGGTCTCCTACGAGCAGTACTTC	CASSIKGQVSYEQYF
NA	TRBJ2-2	NA	TRBV10-2	TGCGCCAGCAGTGGGAACGGGCGGGTCTGGGAGCTGTTTTTT	CASSGNGRVWELFF
NA	TRBJ2-6	NA	TRBV5-1	TGCGCCAGCAGCTTGGTTCGCTCTGGGGCCAACGTCCTGACTTTC	CASSLVRSGANVLTF
TRBD1	TRBJ2-7	NA	TRBV6-1	TGTGCCAGCTCTAATACCGGGACAGGGGCGTACGAGCAGTACTTC	CASSNTGTGAYEQYF
TRBD1	TRBJ2-7	NA	TRBV9	TGTGCCAGCAGCGACAACCCTAGACAGGGACCCTACGAGCAGTACTTC	CASSDNPRQGPYEQYF
TRBD2	TRBJ2-5	NA	TRBV9	TGTGCCAGCAGCGTAGGGGGGGGGACCACCGGTACCCAGTACTTC	CASSVGGGTTGTQYF
NA	TRBJ2-7	NA	TRBV19	TGTGCCAGTAGTATTTATTCAGGCTACGAGCAGTACTTC	CASSIYSGYEQYF
NA	TRBJ2-7	NA	TRBV2	TGTGCCAGCAGCCAGGAGGGGCAGGCATCCCCCTACGAGCAGTACTTC	CASSQEGQASPYEQYF
NA	TRBJ2-7	NA	TRBV10-2	TGCGCCAGCAGTGAACCGGGCGAGCAGTACTTC	CASSEPGEQYF
TRBD1	TRBJ1-2	NA	TRBV7-9	TGTGCCAGCAGCTTAGGGGGCGCGGACAGGGGCCCCCATTCGGGCTACACCTTC	CASSLGGADRGPHSGYTF
TRBD1	TRBJ2-1	NA	TRBV15	TGTGCCACCAGCGGGTGGAGGACAGGGGGCGGCTATGAGCAGTTCTTC	CATSGWRTGGGYEQFF
TRBD1	TRBJ1-2	NA	TRBV30	TGTGCCTGGCACGGGACAGACTTCTTCTATGGCTACACCTTC	CAWHGTDFFYGYTF
TRBD1	TRBJ2-1	NA	TRBV18	TGTGCCAGCTCACCAGAGACAGGGGAGCAGTTCTTC	CASSPETGEQFF
TRBD1	TRBJ2-7	once	TRBV29-1	TGCAGCCTCGAGGGGGACAGGGGAGGGGAGCAGTACTTC	CSLEGDRGGEQYF
TRBD2	TRBJ2-3	NA	TRBV4-2	TGTGCCAGCAGCCAAAAGACTAGCGGGGGCGCAGATACGCAGTATTTT	CASSQKTSGGADTQYF
TRBD1	TRBJ2-6	NA	TRBV9	TGTGCCAGCAGCTCCTCCGGGACAGAGAGCTCTGGGGCCAACGTCCTGACTTTC	CASSSSGTESSGANVLTF
TRBD2	TRBJ2-1	NA	TRBV5-1	TGCGCCAGCAGCCTAGGACTAGCGGGGGGGAATGAGCAGTTCTTC	CASSLGLAGGNEQFF
NA	TRBJ1-1	NA	TRBV5-5	TGTGCCAGCAGCTTGGCCCTAGGTGGGTACACTGAAGCTTTCTTT	CASSLALGGYTEAFF
NA	TRBJ2-5	NA	TRBV7-9	TGTGCCAGCAGCTCGGGACAAGGAGAGACCCAGTACTTC	CASSSGQGETQYF
TRBD2	TRBJ2-1	once	TRBV19	TGTGCCAGTAGACTAGCGGGGATGAATGAGCAGTTCTTC	CASRLAGMNEQFF
NA	TRBJ1-1	NA	TRBV5-8	TGTGCCAGCAGCTTGGCCGAGGCGTTGGGGGCAGGATTCGGCGAAGCTTTCTTT	CASSLAEALGAGFGEAFF
NA	TRBJ1-2	once	TRBV9	TGTGCCAGCAGCGCACAGGGTTTTTACACCTTC	CASSAQGFYTF
TRBD2	TRBJ2-1	NA	TRBV15	TGTGCCACCAGCCGACTAGCGGGGGGGCTGTATGAGCAGTTCTTC	CATSRLAGGLYEQFF
NA	TRBJ2-3	NA	TRBV6-5	TGTGCCAGCAAGAGGGGCACAGATACGCAGTATTTT	CASKRGTDTQYF
TRBD1	TRBJ1-1	NA	TRBV19	TGTGCCAGTAAGGCGGGACAGGGGGACACCAGGACTGAAGCTTTCTTT	CASKAGQGDTRTEAFF
TRBD2	TRBJ2-3	once	TRBV2	TGTGCCAGCAGTGTACCTAGCGGGGGGGCAACAGATACGCAGTATTTT	CASSVPSGGATDTQYF
TRBD1	TRBJ1-5	NA	TRBV19	TGTGCCAGGCCGGGACAGAATCAGCCCCAGCATTTT	CARPGQNQPQHF
NA	TRBJ1-6	NA	TRBV7-8	TGTGCCAGCAGCTTAGCATTTGGACACGATAATTCACCCCTCCACTTT	CASSLAFGHDNSPLHF
TRBD2	TRBJ2-5	NA	TRBV7-7	TGTGCTAGCAGCCCGGGACTAGTCGTTCCGGAGACCCAGTACTTC	CASSPGLVVPETQYF
TRBD2	TRBJ2-7	NA	TRBV4-1	TGCGCCAGCAGCCAAGTACCTAGCGGCGGATACGAGCAGTACTTC	CASSQVPSGGYEQYF
NA	TRBJ1-2	NA	TRBV6-5	TGTGCCAGCAGTTACGGGAGCGCGGATGGCTACACCTTC	CASSYGSADGYTF
NA	TRBJ2-5	NA	TRBV6-6	TGTGCCAGCGGAAGCGGTAACATCCAAGAGACCCAGTACTTC	CASGSGNIQETQYF
TRBD2	TRBJ2-5	NA	TRBV2	TGTGCCAGCAGTGACCGACTAGCCGGGAAGACCCAGTACTTC	CASSDRLAGKTQYF
NA	TRBJ2-7	NA	TRBV7-6	TGTGCCAGCAGCTTAGGTGGGGGGGCCGAGCAGTACTTC	CASSLGGGAEQYF
NA	TRBJ1-2	NA	TRBV5-6	TGTGCCAGCAGCTTGGGGACAACCTATGGCTACACCTTC	CASSLGTTYGYTF
NA	TRBJ2-3	NA	TRBV10-3	TGTGCCATCAGTCCTATAAACCTATCAACAGATACGCAGTATTTT	CAISPINLSTDTQYF
NA	TRBJ1-6	NA	TRBV19	TGTGCCAGTAATCCCCTCGCGGGGGATAATTCACCCCTCCACTTT	CASNPLAGDNSPLHF
TRBD1	TRBJ1-2	once	TRBV11-2	TGTGCCAGCAGCTTCGGGCCCGGGACAGCTAACTATGGCTACACCTTC	CASSFGPGTANYGYTF
NA	TRBJ1-1	NA	TRBV29-1	TGCAGCGTTGAAGTGGCAGGGTTGAACACTGAAGCTTTCTTT	CSVEVAGLNTEAFF
TRBD2	TRBJ2-3	NA	TRBV7-9	TGTGCCAGCAGCTTAGGCTGGGTCCTAGCGGAGCTCACAGATACGCAGTATTTT	CASSLGWVLAELTDTQYF
NA	TRBJ2-7	NA	TRBV5-6	TGTGCCAGCAGCAACGTCGGGGGTAGCTCCTACGAGCAGTACTTC	CASSNVGGSSYEQYF
NA	TRBJ2-7	NA	TRBV6-1	TGTGCCAGCAGTGAGGGCCCCCGGGACACCTACGAGCAGTACTTC	CASSEGPRDTYEQYF
TRBD2	TRBJ2-1	NA	TRBV27	TGTGCCAGCAGTACTAGCGGCAATGAGCAGTTCTTC	CASSTSGNEQFF